This T cell receptor (beta chain) was found in a study of T-cell reconstitution after alpha-beta-depleted transplantation in children (dated by TCRdb to 2016 to 2017). Study-level background: T-cell immune reconstitution after TCRalphabeta/CD19-depleted allogeneic hematopoietic cell transplantation in children was quantitatively tracked in the study by means of TCR repertoire profiling.

Overall study outcomes, separate from this receptor: The frequencies of hyperexpanded clones fell over the following months, and after one year, T-cell counts and TCRbeta diversity were mostly attributed to newly produced T cells. In some patients, the high TCRbeta diversity seen at day 60 was put down to recipient T cells and intrathymic progenitors that had survived conditioning. The apparently early recovery of alphabetaT-cell counts about two months after transplant reportedly depended on only several hundred rapidly expanded clones that came from non-depleted graft cells.

The treatment or condition label here, explained by the study, means: allogeneic hematopoietic cell transplantation with graft depleted of TCRalphabeta T cells and CD19 B cells. The transplant recipients were children given TCRalphabeta/CD19-depleted allogeneic hematopoietic cell grafts. About this clonotype: Its antigen has not been determined. Base quality data are lacking; no much larger clone is found one base away.

Trimmed from V: 0 bases; trimmed from J: 2 bases; junction bases lacking a gene match: 11. The germline V gene yields SGDLS for CDR1 and YYNGEE for CDR2. Counted from cysteine to phenylalanine, this CDR3 has 17 amino acids. Of all the DNA, just the CDR3 is kept, 51 bases in frame from base 1. Library preparation used PCR. The instrument given in TCRdb is Illumina HiSeq 2500. TCR libraries were prepared with molecular barcoding, using unique molecular identifiers to normalize TCRbeta repertoire quantification. The raw public data were reprocessed by TCRdb itself: fastp quality trimming at Q25, MiXCR clonotype calling, in-frame beta chains only. Identical CDR3 proteins give one entry, which carries the most common genes and DNA. This sample lists about 1,000,000 distinct CDR3 sequences; roughly 29% were detected once. The ten largest account for 28% of the sample.

The chain is made from TRBV9 and TRBJ2-7; TRBD1 fits 7 bases in the junction. Source: PBMCs, mostly from graft donor cells, taken 360 days after TCRalphabeta/CD19-depleted stem cell transplant. The TCR was taken from a boy younger than two who had a stem cell transplant for SCID, so the T cells may come from the graft donor. The CDR3 protein sequence reads: CASSVGPQTGITYEQYF. The bases are TGTGCCAGCAGCGTAGGCCCTCAGACAGGGATCACCTACGAGCAGTACTTC. The full variable domain, completed from the reference TRBV9 and TRBJ2-7 proteins outside the CDR3, reads DSGVTQTPKHLITATGQRVTLRCSPRSGDLSVYWYQQSLDQGLQFLIQYYNGEERAKGNILERFSAQQFPDLHSELNLSSLELGDSALYFCASSVGPQTGITYEQYFGPGTRLTVT.